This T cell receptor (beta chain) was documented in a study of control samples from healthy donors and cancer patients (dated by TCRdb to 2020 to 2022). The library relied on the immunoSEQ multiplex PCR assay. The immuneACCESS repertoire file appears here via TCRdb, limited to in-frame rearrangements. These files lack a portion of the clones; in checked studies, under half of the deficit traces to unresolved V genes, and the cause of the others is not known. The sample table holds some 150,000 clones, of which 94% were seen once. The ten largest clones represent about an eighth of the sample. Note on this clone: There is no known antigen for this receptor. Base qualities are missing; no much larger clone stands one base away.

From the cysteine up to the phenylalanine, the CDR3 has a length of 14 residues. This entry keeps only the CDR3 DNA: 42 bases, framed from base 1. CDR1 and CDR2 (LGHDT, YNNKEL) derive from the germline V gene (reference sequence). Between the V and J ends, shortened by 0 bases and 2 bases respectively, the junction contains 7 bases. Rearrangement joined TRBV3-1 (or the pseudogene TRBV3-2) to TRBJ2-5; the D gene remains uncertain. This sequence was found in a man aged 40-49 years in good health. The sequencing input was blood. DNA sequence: TGTGCCAGCAGCCAAGATTATGGGCAAGAGACCCAGTACTTC. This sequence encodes CASSQDYGQETQYF.